Listed below are T cell receptor beta chains from one sample, sequenced in a study of control samples from healthy donors and cancer patients. Assay used: immunoSEQ multiplex PCR; TCRdb lists only in-frame clones, some missing. The table has over 100,000 clones, over 75% seen once. The sequenced sample consisted of blood. The receptors come from a man aged 40-49 years in good health. The conserved cysteine and the conserved F or W are not part of the CDR3 here.

J: TRBJ2-6
V: TRBV5-1
CDR3: ASSLWAGGASEGGANVLT

J: TRBJ2-3
V: TRBV12-2
CDR3: ASRLASGTSGGATDTQY

J: TRBJ2-1
V: TRBV7-9
CDR3: ASSLAGGYSEQF

J: TRBJ2-7
V: TRBV4-1
CDR3: ASSPRLQGHEQY

J: TRBJ1-5
V: TRBV15
CDR3: ATSWGQGLGQPQH

J: TRBJ1-1
V: TRBV19
CDR3: ASSIDVANTEAF

J: TRBJ2-3
V: TRBV29-1
CDR3: SVVTSGVSDTQY

J: TRBJ1-4
V: TRBV6-6
CDR3: ASRSPGKPNEKLF

J: TRBJ2-1
V: TRBV12-5
CDR3: ASGPIGGSNNEQF

J: TRBJ2-3
V: TRBV27
CDR3: ATRQGFSTDTQY

J: TRBJ2-2
V: TRBV10-3
CDR3: AISGGAGELF

J: TRBJ2-7
V: TRBV10-1
CDR3: ASSDHRGGRSYEQY

J: TRBJ1-2
V: TRBV29-1
CDR3: SVYGREPPNYGYT

J: TRBJ2-7
V: TRBV5-4
CDR3: ASTRDGSYEQY

J: TRBJ1-2
V: TRBV7-9
CDR3: ASSLAGGSKNGYT

J: TRBJ1-4
V: TRBV27
CDR3: ASKKRPGTGNEKLF

J: TRBJ2-7
V: TRBV21-1
CDR3: ASSKDSDRGGEPYEQY

J: TRBJ1-1
V: TRBV10-1
CDR3: ASSENAWNTEAF

J: TRBJ1-5
V: TRBV30
CDR3: AWSPTGENQPQH

J: TRBJ1-3
V: TRBV5-1
CDR3: ASSVQGSGNTIY

J: TRBJ1-1
V: TRBV13
CDR3: ASSLWLGVLNTEAF

J: TRBJ1-5
V: TRBV5-1
CDR3: ASSPTGGSSNQPQH

J: TRBJ2-7
V: TRBV14
CDR3: ASSQTGFISGQY

J: TRBJ2-7
V: TRBV11-2
CDR3: ASSSYTDAYEQY

J: TRBJ1-2
V: TRBV4-1
CDR3: ASSPRTGSTNYGYT

J: TRBJ1-1
V: TRBV9
CDR3: ASSPGHGVTETEAF

J: TRBJ1-1
V: TRBV4-1
CDR3: ASSPREKGMNTEAF

J: TRBJ1-1
V: TRBV27
CDR3: ASRVSMGTEAF

J: TRBJ1-6
V: TRBV19
CDR3: ASSARTPTGGSPLH

J: TRBJ2-5
V: TRBV18
CDR3: ASSPAAGRLGTQY

J: TRBJ2-5
V: TRBV5-4
CDR3: ASSFRGQGARRETQY

J: TRBJ2-3
V: TRBV10-3
CDR3: AISESRDTQY

J: TRBJ2-1
V: TRBV5-1
CDR3: ASSLEAQPDNEQF

J: TRBJ1-3
V: TRBV9
CDR3: ASSVDRGRDSGNTIY

J: TRBJ1-2
V: TRBV6-5
CDR3: ASSQTQSGYT

J: TRBJ1-5
V: TRBV11-1
CDR3: ASSLPLASNQPQH

J: TRBJ2-5
V: TRBV14
CDR3: ASSQVPGETQY

J: TRBJ2-7
V: TRBV5-1
CDR3: ASSLGGSGVYEQY

J: TRBJ1-3
V: TRBV9
CDR3: ASSVDWGNTIY

J: TRBJ2-7
V: TRBV5-5
CDR3: ASTKDGHYEQY

J: TRBJ2-5
V: TRBV5-1
CDR3: ASRSGLTQETQY

J: TRBJ1-1
V: TRBV7-2
CDR3: ASTLGGDVAKAF

J: TRBJ1-1
V: TRBV28
CDR3: ASSWATVGTEAF

J: TRBJ1-6
V: TRBV5-4
CDR3: ASSIRQGNSPLH

J: TRBJ1-4
V: TRBV11-2
CDR3: ASSEPRDGNEKLF

J: TRBJ1-1
V: TRBV19
CDR3: ASISDRLGTEAF

J: TRBJ1-2
V: TRBV7-8
CDR3: ASSKGQPYGYT

J: TRBJ1-2
V: TRBV3-1/TRBV3-2
CDR3: ASSQGVDTGYT

J: TRBJ2-7
V: TRBV3-1/TRBV3-2
CDR3: ASSQAGTGVYEQY

J: TRBJ1-2
V: TRBV28
CDR3: ASRRTGGAYGYT

J: TRBJ2-1
V: TRBV5-6
CDR3: ASAAGRGHEQF

J: TRBJ2-7
V: TRBV7-2
CDR3: ASSDRTRLGGEQY

J: TRBJ2-5
V: TRBV29-1
CDR3: SVDGTYEKTQY